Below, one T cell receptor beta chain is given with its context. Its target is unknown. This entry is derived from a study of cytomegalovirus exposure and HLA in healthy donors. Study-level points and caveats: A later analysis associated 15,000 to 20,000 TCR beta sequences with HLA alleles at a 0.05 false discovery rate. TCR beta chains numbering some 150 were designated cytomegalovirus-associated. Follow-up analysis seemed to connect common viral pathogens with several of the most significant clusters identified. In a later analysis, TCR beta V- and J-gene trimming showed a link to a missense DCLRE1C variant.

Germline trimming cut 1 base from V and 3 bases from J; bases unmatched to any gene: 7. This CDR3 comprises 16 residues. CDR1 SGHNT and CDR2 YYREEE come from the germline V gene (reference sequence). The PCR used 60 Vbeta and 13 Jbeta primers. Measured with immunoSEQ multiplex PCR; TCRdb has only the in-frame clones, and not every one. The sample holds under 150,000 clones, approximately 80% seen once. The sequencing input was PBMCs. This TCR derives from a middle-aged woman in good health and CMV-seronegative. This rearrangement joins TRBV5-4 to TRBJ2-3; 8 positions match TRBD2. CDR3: CASSLNGGAGTDTQYF. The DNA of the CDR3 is TGTGCCAGCAGCTTGAACGGGGGGGCAGGGACAGATACGCAGTATTTT.